This TCR beta chain was sequenced during a study of shared clonotypes between healthy human individuals. Produced via immunoSEQ multiplex PCR; TCRdb's table is partial and in-frame only. The sample carries roughly 2.5 million clones, about 92% recorded once. V lost 5 bases and J lost 10; bases outside the gene matches: 7. This CDR3 is 13 amino acids long. Germline V gene data show CDR1 as LNHNV and CDR2 as YYDKDF (reference sequence). General study results and limits: Clonotypes that were shared across four donors made up around 4.6% of naive CD4 clonotypes.

As concerns this clone: Its target is unknown.

The chain links TRBV15 to TRBJ2-5, with 10 nucleotides matching TRBD1. The TCR sequence derives from a man younger than 30 in good health. The specimen sequenced was naive CD4+ T cells sorted from blood. Subset: CD45RA+ positively selected. CDR3 bases: TGTGCCACCAGCGGGAGACAGGGGGCGTTCCAGTACTTC. As protein: CATSGRQGAFQYF.